This TCR beta chain was retrieved from a study of T-cell memory formation after mild COVID-19 (dated by TCRdb to the early 2020s). Looking at the study overall: TCR sequence clusters from the two donors were largely donor specific. T-cell clones expanding and contracting after mild COVID-19 in two donors were tracked by longitudinal TCRalpha and TCRbeta repertoire sequencing. The cohort was made up of two young adult volunteers, one female and one male, who were previously healthy. The paper's findings and limits, for the study overall: SARS-CoV-2 specificity was not confirmed for the second-wave clones peaking on day 37. Only a couple of mild cases were covered in the study, and larger cohorts including severe cases with pre-infection samples were considered necessary. Contracting CD4+ clones appeared mostly in the CM and EM memory subsets, whereas CD8+ clones were enriched in EMRA. Balanced CD4/CD8 phenotypes were observed for clones contracting from day 15 to 85, whereas a bias towards CD4+ was observed for a second wave of clones expanding from day 15 to 37. Some responding clones were detected in pre-infection memory, suggesting pre-existing cross-reactive memory T cells joined the SARS-CoV-2 response.

V is shortened by 0 bases, J by 5 bases, and the region joining them spans 8 bases. Per the germline V gene, SGHRS is the CDR1 and YFSETQ is the CDR2. The cysteine opens and the phenylalanine closes a CDR3 of 14 amino acids. Solely the CDR3 DNA is kept, with 42 bases framed from the first base. This clonotype has more than one count but fewer than ten. There is no known antigen for this receptor. No much larger clonotype is one base removed from it; base qualities were not supplied. The reads were generated on an Illumina NovaSeq 6000. TCRalpha and TCRbeta cDNA libraries were built by 5'RACE with constant-segment primers, adding sample barcodes and unique molecular identifiers. RNA was extracted from every sample with Trizol reagent. Amplification of the libraries took two PCR steps, and the second step added a second sample barcode plus Illumina TruSeq adapters. Sequencing of the libraries was done on an Illumina NovaSeq, producing 2 x 150 bp paired-end reads. The source study handled its data this way. Reads were demultiplexed and collapsed into UMI-guided consensus sequences with migec v1.2.7. With mixcr v2.1.11, UMI consensuses were aligned to TRA and TRB V and J templates and assembled into clonotypes. A clonotype was counted as expanded or contracted only when both edgeR and NoisET called the clonotype significant, with the noise models trained on biological replicates. edgeR calls used a false discovery rate-adjusted p below 0.01 and a log2 fold-change threshold of 1. As an exploratory analysis of dynamics, max-normalized trajectories of the 1000 most abundant clonotypes were examined with PCA combined with hierarchical clustering. Each responding clone was given a CD4 or CD8 phenotype based on the CD4+ and CD8+ repertoires, which had been sequenced separately. TCRdb reprocessing: public reads trimmed at Q25 with fastp, clones called with MiXCR, in-frame beta chains kept. Each entry is one CDR3 protein sequence, shown with its most common DNA and genes. The V and J calls reflect TCRdb's pipeline rather than the authors' work. The sample has almost 550,000 distinct CDR3 sequences on record, roughly 21% of them singletons. The ten largest clonotypes hold 9.5% to 15% of the sample.

Ficoll-Paque density gradient centrifugation was used to isolate PBMCs. This TCR came from an adult woman who had mild COVID-19 (a few samples of this study predate the infection). The sample titles of this study are shuffled in the database, so cell type and time point are left out; the donor was told from shared clones. Sequences were obtained from PBMCs or a T cell subset sorted from them (not recorded which). Recombination connected TRBV5-1 to TRBJ2-2; TRBD1 is possibly the D segment (5 matching bases). The sequenced DNA is TGCGCCAGCAGCTTGGTCAGGGTAACCGGGGAGCTGTTTTTT. Its product reads: CASSLVRVTGELFF.